Listed below are T cell receptor beta chains from one sample, sequenced in a study of T-cell memory formation after mild COVID-19. TCRdb called the 5' RACE reads again in MiXCR, with one record for every CDR3 protein. The sample contains approximately 54,000 distinct CDR3 sequences, 9% to 15% of which appear only once. Material: PBMCs or a T cell subset sorted from them (not recorded which). Receptors were obtained from a man in his late teens or twenties who had mild COVID-19 (a few samples of this study predate the infection). Cell type and time point are not known. CDR3s include the opening cysteine and the closing phenylalanine or tryptophan. The order of the fields is V gene, J gene, D gene, clone size, CDR3 protein, CDR3 DNA. The D gene is left open where the match is weak. Some rows have no size entry. The others give once, few or many, or a class for an expanded clone.

>TRBV6-5|TRBJ1-1|NA|NA
CASRFPGTEAFF
TGTGCCAGCAGGTTCCCTGGCACTGAAGCTTTCTTT
>TRBV11-2|TRBJ1-1|NA|many
CASSLTVGVGNTEAFF
TGTGCCAGCAGCTTAACAGTCGGCGTGGGGAACACTGAAGCTTTCTTT
>TRBV5-1|TRBJ1-1|NA|few
CASSLDSQPGEEAFF
TGCGCCAGCAGCTTGGACTCCCAGCCTGGGGAGGAAGCTTTCTTT
>TRBV20-1|TRBJ1-1|NA|few
CSARAGTEAFF
TGCAGTGCTAGAGCTGGCACTGAAGCTTTCTTT
>TRBV7-3|TRBJ2-1|TRBD1|NA
CASSLNGDSLNEQFF
TGTGCCAGCAGCTTAAACGGGGACAGTCTCAATGAGCAGTTCTTC
>TRBV4-3|TRBJ1-5|NA|few
CASSQDGQGRQPQHF
TGCGCCAGCAGCCAAGATGGGCAGGGGAGGCAGCCCCAGCATTTT
>TRBV12-3/TRBV12-4|TRBJ2-2|NA|many
CASSPVGGRDPGELFF
TGTGCCAGCAGTCCCGTAGGGGGTCGGGATCCCGGGGAGCTGTTTTTT
>TRBV29-1|TRBJ2-5|TRBD1|many
CSVKQGLRETQYF
TGCAGCGTGAAACAGGGGTTGCGGGAGACCCAGTACTTC
>TRBV20-1|TRBJ1-6|NA|NA
CSARPVRGWNSPLHF
TGCAGTGCTAGACCTGTCCGGGGTTGGAATTCACCCCTCCACTTT
>TRBV5-1|TRBJ1-6|NA|few
CASSLGFSSPLHF
TGCGCCAGCAGCTTGGGGTTCAGTTCGCCCCTCCACTTT
>TRBV7-8|TRBJ2-2|NA|many
CASSSSNTGELFF
TGTGCCAGCAGCTCCAGCAACACCGGGGAGCTGTTTTTT
>TRBV27|TRBJ1-2|NA|NA
CASRQGNNYGYTF
TGTGCCAGCAGACAGGGAAATAACTATGGCTACACCTTC
>TRBV7-9|TRBJ2-1|NA|NA
CASSFSRGYNEQFF
TGTGCCAGCAGCTTTTCCCGGGGCTACAATGAGCAGTTCTTC
>TRBV7-3|TRBJ2-1|NA|few
CASSLNSGGFDEQFF
TGTGCCAGCAGCTTAAACTCAGGGGGGTTCGATGAGCAGTTCTTC
>TRBV15|TRBJ1-1|NA|NA
CAARLARGSTEAFF
TGTGCCGCCCGACTTGCACGCGGCAGCACTGAAGCTTTCTTT
>TRBV5-1|TRBJ1-2|NA|few
CASSLEVNSPYGYTF
TGCGCCAGCAGCTTGGAGGTGAACAGCCCCTATGGCTACACCTTC
>TRBV5-1|TRBJ2-3|NA|NA
CASCTREHTLDTQYF
TGCGCCAGCTGCACGCGAGAACACACGCTGGATACGCAGTATTTT
>TRBV12-3/TRBV12-4|TRBJ1-6|TRBD1|few
CASSLRTGGAGEGSPLHF
TGTGCCAGCAGTTTAAGGACAGGGGGCGCCGGTGAAGGGTCACCCCTCCACTTT
>TRBV11-2|TRBJ2-2|NA|many
CASSNLRGGPGTGELFF
TGTGCCAGCAGCAACTTGCGGGGAGGCCCGGGCACCGGGGAGCTGTTTTTT
>TRBV18|TRBJ2-6|NA|once
CARSPTGSGANVLTF
TGTGCCAGATCACCTACAGGGTCAGGGGCCAACGTCCTGACTTTC
>TRBV27|TRBJ2-5|NA|few
CASSFQGGETQYF
TGTGCCAGCAGTTTTCAGGGGGGAGAGACCCAGTACTTC
>TRBV20-1|TRBJ1-6|TRBD1|few
CSARGQGGNSPLHF
TGCAGTGCTAGGGGACAGGGTGGTAATTCACCCCTCCACTTT
>TRBV7-9|TRBJ2-5|TRBD1|NA
CASSLESGQGYPQYF
TGTGCCAGCAGCTTAGAGAGCGGACAGGGGTATCCCCAGTACTTC
>TRBV5-1|TRBJ2-1|NA|many
CASSLEGYEQFF
TGCGCCAGCAGCTTGGAGGGGTATGAGCAGTTCTTC
>TRBV9|TRBJ2-1|TRBD1|NA
CASSARTGGHNEQFF
TGTGCCAGCAGCGCCCGGACAGGGGGCCACAATGAGCAGTTCTTC
>TRBV15|TRBJ1-5|TRBD1|few
CATSRDRGPGQPQHF
TGTGCCACCAGCAGAGACAGGGGGCCCGGGCAGCCCCAGCATTTT
>TRBV5-1|TRBJ2-5|NA|many
CASSFLEAVETQYF
TGCGCCAGCAGCTTCTTGGAGGCCGTGGAGACCCAGTACTTC
>TRBV11-2|TRBJ2-2|TRBD2|few
CASWEGYTGELFF
TGTGCCAGCTGGGAGGGGTACACCGGGGAGCTGTTTTTT
>TRBV7-2|TRBJ2-6|NA|few
CASSLGGDWETANVLTF
TGTGCCAGCAGCTTAGGTGGGGACTGGGAAACGGCCAACGTCCTGACTTTC
>TRBV5-1|TRBJ1-2|NA|NA
CASSLGGRLYGYTF
TGCGCCAGCAGCTTGGGAGGCAGACTCTATGGCTACACCTTC
>TRBV10-3|TRBJ2-5|TRBD1|few
CAISSGGKETQYF
TGTGCCATCAGCTCAGGGGGCAAAGAGACCCAGTACTTC
>TRBV3-1|TRBJ2-1|NA|NA
CASSQDLQIYNEQFF
TGTGCCAGCAGCCAAGATTTGCAGATCTACAATGAGCAGTTCTTC
>TRBV3-1|TRBJ1-1|NA|NA
CASSQDGIPEAFF
TGTGCCAGCAGCCAAGACGGGATTCCAGAGGCTTTCTTT
>TRBV4-1|TRBJ2-5|TRBD2|many
CASSLGLAGGPETQYF
TGCGCCAGCAGCCTGGGACTAGCGGGGGGCCCGGAGACCCAGTACTTC
>TRBV7-9|TRBJ2-3|NA|few
CASSLAASDTQYF
TGTGCCAGCAGCTTAGCGGCATCCGATACGCAGTATTTT
>TRBV7-2|TRBJ1-4|NA|NA
CASSFITREKLFF
TGTGCCAGCAGCTTTATCACTCGGGAAAAACTGTTTTTT
>TRBV29-1|TRBJ2-2|NA|many
CSVEVTAGELFF
TGCAGCGTGGAGGTGACAGCCGGGGAGCTGTTTTTT
>TRBV4-2|TRBJ2-1|NA|NA
CASSPKSGGRDEQFF
TGTGCCAGCAGCCCGAAGTCAGGGGGGAGAGATGAGCAGTTCTTC
>TRBV21-1|TRBJ1-5|NA|few
CASSKFPTGNQPQHF
TGTGCCAGCAGCAAATTCCCCACAGGCAATCAGCCCCAGCATTTT
>TRBV6-5|TRBJ2-3|NA|few
CASSLPGADTQYF
TGTGCCAGCAGTCTTCCAGGGGCAGATACGCAGTATTTT
>TRBV7-6|TRBJ2-5|NA|NA
CASSPGRGETQYF
TGTGCCAGCAGCCCCGGACGGGGGGAGACCCAGTACTTC